This is a list of T cell receptor beta chains from one sample in a study of blood T cell repertoires in COVID-19. Assay: immunoSEQ multiplex PCR; the TCRdb copy retains only in-frame clones and omits some. The sample yields a few hundred thousand clones, 70% to 90% seen once. Specimen: peripheral blood. Source of these receptors: a woman aged 25 to 39 who had recovered from COVID-19. Each CDR3 is given with its conserved first and last residue. Fields, in order: clone size, D gene, V gene, J gene, CDR3 length, CDR3 protein, CDR3 DNA. D genes are given only for firm matches. Rows may omit the clone size; those that give it use once, few, many or a size class.

size: -; D: -; V: TRBV5-1; J: TRBJ2-1; length: 12; CDR3: CASSTMPSREFF; DNA: TGCGCCAGCAGCACGATGCCTTCCCGCGAGTTCTTC
size: -; D: TRBD1; V: TRBV5-1; J: TRBJ2-5; length: 14; CDR3: CASSLTGNQETQYF; DNA: TGCGCCAGCAGCCTGACAGGGAACCAAGAGACCCAGTACTTC
size: -; D: -; V: TRBV5-1; J: TRBJ2-5; length: 13; CDR3: CASSQGTPETQYF; DNA: TGCGCCAGTTCCCAGGGGACCCCGGAGACCCAGTACTTC
size: -; D: -; V: TRBV6-2/TRBV6-3; J: TRBJ2-3; length: 13; CDR3: CASSTYSGDTQYF; DNA: TGTGCCAGCAGTACCTATTCGGGGGATACGCAGTATTTT
size: -; D: -; V: TRBV7-9; J: TRBJ2-7; length: 12; CDR3: CASRYGDHEQYF; DNA: TGTGCCAGCAGATACGGGGATCACGAGCAGTACTTC
size: once; D: TRBD1; V: TRBV27; J: TRBJ2-7; length: 14; CDR3: CASSWRTGGDEQYF; DNA: TGTGCCAGCAGTTGGCGGACAGGGGGCGACGAGCAGTACTTC
size: -; D: -; V: TRBV24-1; J: TRBJ2-1; length: 15; CDR3: CATSFWGKDSYEQFF; DNA: TGTGCCACCAGTTTCTGGGGTAAAGACAGCTATGAGCAGTTCTTC
size: -; D: -; V: TRBV6-2/TRBV6-3; J: TRBJ1-2; length: 14; CDR3: CASSYSQGSYGYTF; DNA: TGTGCCAGCAGTTACTCTCAGGGGAGCTATGGCTACACCTTC
size: -; D: -; V: TRBV3-1/TRBV3-2; J: TRBJ1-1; length: 15; CDR3: CASSQGGQGNTEAFF; DNA: TGTGCCAGCAGCCAAGGGGGGCAGGGGAACACTGAAGCTTTCTTT
size: once; D: TRBD2; V: TRBV2; J: TRBJ2-2; length: 18; CDR3: CASSGGPSGGLRTGELFF; DNA: TGTGCCAGCAGTGGGGGGCCTAGCGGGGGCCTTAGAACCGGGGAGCTGTTTTTT
size: -; D: TRBD1; V: TRBV6-1; J: TRBJ1-1; length: 15; CDR3: CASSERQGAITEAFF; DNA: TGTGCCAGCAGTGAACGGCAGGGGGCGATCACTGAAGCTTTCTTT
size: -; D: -; V: TRBV6-2/TRBV6-3; J: TRBJ1-5; length: 14; CDR3: CASSRRGENQPQHF; DNA: TGTGCCAGCAGTCGCAGGGGTGAAAATCAGCCCCAGCATTTT
size: -; D: -; V: TRBV27; J: TRBJ1-4; length: 12; CDR3: CASSDSNEKLFF; DNA: TGTGCCAGCAGTGACAGTAATGAAAAACTGTTTTTT
size: once; D: TRBD1; V: TRBV12-3/TRBV12-4; J: TRBJ1-1; length: 13; CDR3: CASRGGTGGEAFF; DNA: TGTGCCAGCAGGGGGGGGACAGGCGGCGAAGCTTTCTTT
size: -; D: -; V: TRBV10-3; J: TRBJ2-3; length: 13; CDR3: CAISEPRTDTQYF; DNA: TGTGCCATCAGTGAGCCCAGGACAGATACGCAGTATTTT
size: -; D: -; V: TRBV3-1/TRBV3-2; J: TRBJ1-2; length: 13; CDR3: CASSQEARYGYTF; DNA: TGTGCCAGCAGCCAAGAAGCCAGGTATGGCTACACCTTC
size: -; D: TRBD2; V: TRBV6-2/TRBV6-3; J: TRBJ2-5; length: 13; CDR3: CASSYTAGGTQYF; DNA: TGTGCCAGCAGTTACACAGCGGGGGGGACCCAGTACTTC
size: -; D: TRBD1; V: TRBV6-5; J: TRBJ2-7; length: 14; CDR3: CASSRLTGNYEQYF; DNA: TGTGCCAGCAGCCGCCTGACAGGGAACTACGAGCAGTACTTC
size: once; D: -; V: TRBV7-9; J: TRBJ1-4; length: 16; CDR3: CASSPTGDPTNEKLFF; DNA: TGTGCCAGCAGTCCAACAGGCGACCCAACTAATGAAAAACTGTTTTTT
size: few; D: TRBD1; V: TRBV5-4; J: TRBJ2-7; length: 13; CDR3: CASSFDRVYEQYF; DNA: TGTGCCAGCAGCTTTGACAGGGTCTACGAGCAGTACTTC
size: -; D: -; V: TRBV6-1; J: TRBJ1-1; length: 12; CDR3: CASSEVLGVAFF; DNA: TGTGCCAGCAGTGAAGTGCTAGGGGTAGCTTTCTTT